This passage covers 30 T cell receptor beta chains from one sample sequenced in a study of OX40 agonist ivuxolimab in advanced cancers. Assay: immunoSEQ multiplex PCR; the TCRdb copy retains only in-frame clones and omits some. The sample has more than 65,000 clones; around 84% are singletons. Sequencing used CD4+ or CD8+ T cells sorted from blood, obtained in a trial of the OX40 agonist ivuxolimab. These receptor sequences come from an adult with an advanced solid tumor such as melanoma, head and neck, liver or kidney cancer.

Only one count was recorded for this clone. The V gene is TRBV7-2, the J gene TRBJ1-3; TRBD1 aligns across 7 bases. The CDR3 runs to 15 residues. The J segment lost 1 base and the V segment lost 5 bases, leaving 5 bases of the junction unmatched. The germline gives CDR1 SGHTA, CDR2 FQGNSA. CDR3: CASSRNRGSGNTIYF. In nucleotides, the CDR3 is TGTGCCAGCAGCAGAAACAGGGGATCTGGAAACACCATATATTTT.

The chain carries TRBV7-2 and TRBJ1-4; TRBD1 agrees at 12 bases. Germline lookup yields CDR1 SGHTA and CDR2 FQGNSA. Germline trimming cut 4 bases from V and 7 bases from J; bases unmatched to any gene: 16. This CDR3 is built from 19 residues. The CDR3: CASSYATGTGGGWGEKLFF. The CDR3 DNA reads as TGTGCCAGCAGCTACGCGACCGGGACAGGGGGCGGGTGGGGTGAAAAACTGTTTTTT.

CDR3 protein: CATSRDLVNTGELFF. The DNA of the CDR3 is TGTGCCACCAGCAGAGATCTGGTGAACACCGGGGAGCTGTTTTTT. The rearrangement joins TRBV15 to TRBJ2-2; D ambiguous. Between the trimmed V and J ends, which lost 0 bases and 1 base, there was a span of 6 bases. Germline values: CDR1 LNHNV, CDR2 YYDKDF (reference sequence). CDR3 length equals 15 residues.

Here the CDR3 reads CAISDTNYEQYF. CDR3 DNA sequence: TGTGCCATTTCGGACACGAATTACGAGCAGTACTTC. The chain carries TRBV10-3 and TRBJ2-7; possibly TRBD1 for D (5 bases). This CDR3 is 12 amino acids long. The germline gives CDR1 ENHRY, CDR2 SYGVKD. V shed 9 bases and J shed 4 bases, with 13 bases lying between them.

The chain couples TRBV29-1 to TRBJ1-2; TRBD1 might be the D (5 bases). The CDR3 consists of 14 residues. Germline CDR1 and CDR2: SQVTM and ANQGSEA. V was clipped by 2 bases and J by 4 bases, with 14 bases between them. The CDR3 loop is CSVERAEGSYGYTF. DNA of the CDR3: TGCAGCGTTGAACGGGCGGAGGGGAGCTATGGCTACACCTTC. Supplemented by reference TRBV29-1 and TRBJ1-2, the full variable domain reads SAVISQKPSRDICQRGTSLTIQCQVDSQVTMMFWYRQQPGQSLTLIATANQGSEATYESGFVIDKFPISRPNLTFSTLTVSNMSPEDSSIYLCSVERAEGSYGYTFGSGTRLTVV.

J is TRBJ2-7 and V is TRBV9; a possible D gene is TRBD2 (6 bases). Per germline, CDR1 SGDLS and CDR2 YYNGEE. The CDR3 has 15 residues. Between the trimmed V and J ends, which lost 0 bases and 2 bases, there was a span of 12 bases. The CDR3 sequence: CASSVGAGLTYEQYF. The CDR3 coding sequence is TGTGCCAGCAGCGTAGGCGCGGGACTTACCTACGAGCAGTACTTC.

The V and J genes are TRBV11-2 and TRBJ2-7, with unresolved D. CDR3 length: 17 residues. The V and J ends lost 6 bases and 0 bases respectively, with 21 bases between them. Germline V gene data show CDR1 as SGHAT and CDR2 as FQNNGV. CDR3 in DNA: TGTGCCAGCAGGACACCCTTTTTGGTGGGTCACTCCTACGAGCAGTACTTC. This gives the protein CASRTPFLVGHSYEQYF.

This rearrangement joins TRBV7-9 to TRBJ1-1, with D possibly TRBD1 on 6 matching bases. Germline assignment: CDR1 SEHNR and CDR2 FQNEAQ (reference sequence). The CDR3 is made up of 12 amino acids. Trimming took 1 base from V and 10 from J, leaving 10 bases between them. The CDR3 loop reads CASSLETGRAFF. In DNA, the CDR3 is TGTGCCAGCAGCTTAGAAACAGGGAGAGCTTTCTTT.

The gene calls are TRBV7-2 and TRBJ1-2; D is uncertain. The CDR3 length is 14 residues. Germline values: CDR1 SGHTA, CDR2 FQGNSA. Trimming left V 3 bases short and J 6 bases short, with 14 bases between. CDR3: CASSFDLFVHGYTF. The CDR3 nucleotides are TGTGCCAGCAGCTTTGACCTCTTCGTCCATGGCTACACCTTC.

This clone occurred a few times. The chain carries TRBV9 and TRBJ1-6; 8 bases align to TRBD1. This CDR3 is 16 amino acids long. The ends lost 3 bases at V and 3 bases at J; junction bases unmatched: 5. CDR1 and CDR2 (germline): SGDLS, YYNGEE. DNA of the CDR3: TGTGCCAGCAGCGAAATGACAGGGGACTATAATTCACCCCTCCACTTT. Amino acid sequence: CASSEMTGDYNSPLHF.

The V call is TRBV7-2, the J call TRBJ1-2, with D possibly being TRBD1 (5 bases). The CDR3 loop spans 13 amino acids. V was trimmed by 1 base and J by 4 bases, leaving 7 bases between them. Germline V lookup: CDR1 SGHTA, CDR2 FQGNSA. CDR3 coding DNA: TGTGCCAGCAGCTTAGGGGGGGGCTATGGCTACACCTTC. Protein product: CASSLGGGYGYTF.

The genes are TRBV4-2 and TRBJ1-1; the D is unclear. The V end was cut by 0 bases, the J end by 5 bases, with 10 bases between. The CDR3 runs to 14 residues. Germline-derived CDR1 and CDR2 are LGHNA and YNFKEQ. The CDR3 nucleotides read TGTGCCAGCAGCCAAGATCGAGTTGGGACTGAAGCTTTCTTT. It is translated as CASSQDRVGTEAFF.

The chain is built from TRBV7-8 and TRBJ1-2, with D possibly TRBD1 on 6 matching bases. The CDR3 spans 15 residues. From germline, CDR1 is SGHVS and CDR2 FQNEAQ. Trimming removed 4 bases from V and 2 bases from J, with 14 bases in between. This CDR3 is CASSSVSTGNYGYTF. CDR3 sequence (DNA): TGTGCCAGCAGCTCCGTATCGACAGGAAACTATGGCTACACCTTC.

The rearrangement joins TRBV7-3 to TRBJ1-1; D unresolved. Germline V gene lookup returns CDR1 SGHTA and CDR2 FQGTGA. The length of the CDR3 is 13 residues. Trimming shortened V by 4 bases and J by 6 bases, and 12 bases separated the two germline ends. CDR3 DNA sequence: TGTGCCAGCAGCTCGCAGCCGACGGCTGAAGCTTTCTTT. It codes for CASSSQPTAEAFF.

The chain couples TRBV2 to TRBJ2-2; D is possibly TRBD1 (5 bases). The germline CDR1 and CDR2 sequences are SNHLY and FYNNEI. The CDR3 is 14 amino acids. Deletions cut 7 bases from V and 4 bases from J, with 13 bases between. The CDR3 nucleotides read TGTGCCAGCACTTTACAGGAGATCACCGGGGAGCTGTTTTTT. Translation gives CASTLQEITGELFF.

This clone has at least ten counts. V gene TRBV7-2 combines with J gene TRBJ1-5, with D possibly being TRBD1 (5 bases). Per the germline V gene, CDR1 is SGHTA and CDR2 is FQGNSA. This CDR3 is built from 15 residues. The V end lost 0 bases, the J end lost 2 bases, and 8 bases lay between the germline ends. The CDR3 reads CASSLAPRGNQPQHF. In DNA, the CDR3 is TGTGCCAGCAGCTTAGCGCCCAGGGGCAATCAGCCCCAGCATTTT. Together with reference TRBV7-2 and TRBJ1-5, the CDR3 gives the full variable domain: GAGVSQSPSNKVTEKGKDVELRCDPISGHTALYWYRQSLGQGLEFLIYFQGNSAPDKSGLPSDRFSAERTGGSVSTLTIQRTQQEDSAVYLCASSLAPRGNQPQHFGDGTRLSIL.

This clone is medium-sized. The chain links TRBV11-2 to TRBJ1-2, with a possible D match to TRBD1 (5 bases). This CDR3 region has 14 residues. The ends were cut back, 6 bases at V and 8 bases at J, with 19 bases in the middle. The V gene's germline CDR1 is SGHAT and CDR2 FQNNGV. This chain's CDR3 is CASSSEGRIVGYTF. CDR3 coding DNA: TGTGCCAGCAGTTCTGAGGGGAGGATAGTGGGCTACACCTTC.

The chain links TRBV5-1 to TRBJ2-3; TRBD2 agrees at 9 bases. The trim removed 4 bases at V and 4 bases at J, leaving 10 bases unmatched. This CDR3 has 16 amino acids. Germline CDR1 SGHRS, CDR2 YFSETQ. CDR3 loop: CASSILAGFRADTQYF. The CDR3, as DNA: TGCGCCAGCAGCATCCTAGCGGGATTTAGAGCAGATACGCAGTATTTT.

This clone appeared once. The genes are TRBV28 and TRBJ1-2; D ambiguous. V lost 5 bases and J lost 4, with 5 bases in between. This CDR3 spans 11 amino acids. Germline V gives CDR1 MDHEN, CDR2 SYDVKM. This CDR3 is CASSMIYGYTF. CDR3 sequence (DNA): TGTGCCAGCAGTATGATCTATGGCTACACCTTC.

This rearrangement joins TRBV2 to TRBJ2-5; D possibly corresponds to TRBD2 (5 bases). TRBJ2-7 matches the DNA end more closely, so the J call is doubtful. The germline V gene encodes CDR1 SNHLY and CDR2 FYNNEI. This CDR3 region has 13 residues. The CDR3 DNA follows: TGTGCCAGCAGTGTGGAGCGGAGCTACGAGCAGTACTTC. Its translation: CASSVERSYEQYF.

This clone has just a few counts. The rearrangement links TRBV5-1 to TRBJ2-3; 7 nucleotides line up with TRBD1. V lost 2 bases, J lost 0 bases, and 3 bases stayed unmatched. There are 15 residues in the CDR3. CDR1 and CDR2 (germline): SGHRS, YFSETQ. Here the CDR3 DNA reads TGCGCCAGCAGCTTCAGGGGGTTGAGCACAGATACGCAGTATTTT. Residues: CASSFRGLSTDTQYF.

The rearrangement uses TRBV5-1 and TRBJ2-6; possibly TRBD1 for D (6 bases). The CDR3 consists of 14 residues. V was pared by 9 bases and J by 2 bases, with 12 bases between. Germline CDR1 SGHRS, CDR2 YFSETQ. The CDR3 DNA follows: TGCGCCACCAGACAGGACCCTGGGGCCAACGTCCTGACTTTC. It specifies CATRQDPGANVLTF. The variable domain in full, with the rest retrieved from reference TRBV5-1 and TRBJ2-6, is KAGVTQTPRYLIKTRGQQVTLSCSPISGHRSVSWYQQTPGQGLQFLFEYFSETQRNKGNFPGRFSGRQFSNSRSEMNVSTLELGDSALYLCATRQDPGANVLTFGAGSRLTVL.

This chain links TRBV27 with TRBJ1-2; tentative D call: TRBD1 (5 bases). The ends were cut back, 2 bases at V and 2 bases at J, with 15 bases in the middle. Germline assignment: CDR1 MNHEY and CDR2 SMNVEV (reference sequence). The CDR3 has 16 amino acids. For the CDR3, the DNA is TGTGCCAGCAGTTTAGCATCAGAGGGACGGAACTATGGCTACACCTTC. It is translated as CASSLASEGRNYGYTF.

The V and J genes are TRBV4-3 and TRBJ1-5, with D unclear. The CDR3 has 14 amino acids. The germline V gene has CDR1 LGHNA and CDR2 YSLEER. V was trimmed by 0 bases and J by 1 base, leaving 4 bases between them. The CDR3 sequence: CASSQEGSNQPQHF. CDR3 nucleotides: TGCGCCAGCAGCCAAGAAGGGAGCAATCAGCCCCAGCATTTT.

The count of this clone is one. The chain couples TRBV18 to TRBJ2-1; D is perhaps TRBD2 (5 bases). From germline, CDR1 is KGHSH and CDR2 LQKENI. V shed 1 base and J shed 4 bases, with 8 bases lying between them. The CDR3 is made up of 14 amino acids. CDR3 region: CASSPLAIYNEQFF. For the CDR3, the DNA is TGTGCCAGCTCACCACTAGCGATATACAATGAGCAGTTCTTC.

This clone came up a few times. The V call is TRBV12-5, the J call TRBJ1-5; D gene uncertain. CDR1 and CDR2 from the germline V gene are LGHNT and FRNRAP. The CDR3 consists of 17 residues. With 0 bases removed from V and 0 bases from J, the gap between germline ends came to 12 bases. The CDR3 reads CASGLVLGQYSNQPQHF. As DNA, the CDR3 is TGTGCTAGTGGTTTGGTACTCGGTCAGTATAGCAATCAGCCCCAGCATTTT.

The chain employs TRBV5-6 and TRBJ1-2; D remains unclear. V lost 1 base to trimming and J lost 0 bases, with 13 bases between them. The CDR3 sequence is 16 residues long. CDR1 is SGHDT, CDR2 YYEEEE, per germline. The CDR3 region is CASSLSGLLANYGYTF. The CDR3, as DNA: TGTGCCAGCAGCTTGAGTGGGCTATTAGCTAACTATGGCTACACCTTC.

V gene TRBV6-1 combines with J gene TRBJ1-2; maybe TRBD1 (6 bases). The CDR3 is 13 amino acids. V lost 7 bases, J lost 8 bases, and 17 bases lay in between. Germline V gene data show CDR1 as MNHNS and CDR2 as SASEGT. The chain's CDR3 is CASTPKGVGGYTF. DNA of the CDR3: TGTGCCAGCACTCCGAAGGGGGTGGGGGGCTACACCTTC.

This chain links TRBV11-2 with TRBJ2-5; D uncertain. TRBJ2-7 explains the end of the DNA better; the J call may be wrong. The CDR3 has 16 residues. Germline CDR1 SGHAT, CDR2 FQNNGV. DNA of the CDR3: TGTGCCAGCAGCTTAGTAAGTTCGGACCGAATCTACGAGCAGTACTTC. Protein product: CASSLVSSDRIYEQYF.

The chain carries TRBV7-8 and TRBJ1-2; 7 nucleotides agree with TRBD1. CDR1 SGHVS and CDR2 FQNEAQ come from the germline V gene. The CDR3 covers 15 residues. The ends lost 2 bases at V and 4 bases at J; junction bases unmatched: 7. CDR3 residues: CASSLRLQGLYGYTF. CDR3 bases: TGTGCCAGCAGCTTAAGGTTACAGGGGCTCTATGGCTACACCTTC.